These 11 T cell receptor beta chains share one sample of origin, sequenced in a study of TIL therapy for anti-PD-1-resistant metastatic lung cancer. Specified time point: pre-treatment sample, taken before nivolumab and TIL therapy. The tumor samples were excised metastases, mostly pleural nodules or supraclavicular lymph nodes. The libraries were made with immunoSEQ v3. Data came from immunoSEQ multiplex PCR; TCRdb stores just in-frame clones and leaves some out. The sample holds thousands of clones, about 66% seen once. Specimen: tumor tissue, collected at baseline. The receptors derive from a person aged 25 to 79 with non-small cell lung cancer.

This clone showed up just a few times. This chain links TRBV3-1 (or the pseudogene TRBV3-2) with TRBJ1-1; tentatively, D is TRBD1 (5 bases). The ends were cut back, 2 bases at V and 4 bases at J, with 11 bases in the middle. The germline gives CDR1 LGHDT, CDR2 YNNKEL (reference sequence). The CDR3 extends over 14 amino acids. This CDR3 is CASSQWDRGTEAFF. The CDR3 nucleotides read TGTGCCAGCAGCCAATGGGATAGGGGCACTGAAGCTTTCTTT.

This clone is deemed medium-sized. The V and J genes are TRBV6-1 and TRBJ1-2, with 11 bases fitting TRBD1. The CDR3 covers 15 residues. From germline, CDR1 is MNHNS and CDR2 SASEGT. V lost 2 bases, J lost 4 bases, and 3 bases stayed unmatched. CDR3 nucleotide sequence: TGTGCCAGCAGTGAACGGACAGGGGGCGCCTATGGCTACACCTTC. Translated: CASSERTGGAYGYTF.

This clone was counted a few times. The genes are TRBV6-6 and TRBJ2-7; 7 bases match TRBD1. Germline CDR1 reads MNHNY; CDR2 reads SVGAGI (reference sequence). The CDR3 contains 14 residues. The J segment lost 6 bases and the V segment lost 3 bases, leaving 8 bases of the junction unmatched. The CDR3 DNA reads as TGTGCCAGCAGTTATAAGGTAGCAGGGGGCGAGCAGTACGTC. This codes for CASSYKVAGGEQYV.

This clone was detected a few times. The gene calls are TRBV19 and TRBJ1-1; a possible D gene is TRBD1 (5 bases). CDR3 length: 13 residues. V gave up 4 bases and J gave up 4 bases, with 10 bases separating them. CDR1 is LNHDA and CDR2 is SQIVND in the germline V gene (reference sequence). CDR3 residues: CASSKARGTEAFF. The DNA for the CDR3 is TGTGCCAGTAGTAAGGCAAGGGGCACTGAAGCTTTCTTT. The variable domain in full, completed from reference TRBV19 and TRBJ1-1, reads DGGITQSPKYLFRKEGQNVTLSCEQNLNHDAMYWYRQDPGQGLRLIYYSQIVNDFQKGDIAEGYSVSREKKESFPLTVTSAQKNPTAFYLCASSKARGTEAFFGQGTRLTVV.

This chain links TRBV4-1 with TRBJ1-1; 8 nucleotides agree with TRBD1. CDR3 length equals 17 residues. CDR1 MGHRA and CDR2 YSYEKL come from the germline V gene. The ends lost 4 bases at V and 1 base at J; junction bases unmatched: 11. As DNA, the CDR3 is TGCGCCAGCAGCCTCTTTACTGCCGGGACAGGGAACACTGAAGCTTTCTTT. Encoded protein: CASSLFTAGTGNTEAFF.

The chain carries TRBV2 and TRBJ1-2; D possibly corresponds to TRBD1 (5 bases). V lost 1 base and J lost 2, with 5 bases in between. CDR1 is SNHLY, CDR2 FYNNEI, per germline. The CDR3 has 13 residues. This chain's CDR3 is CASSEEGNYGYTF. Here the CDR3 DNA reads TGTGCCAGCAGTGAAGAGGGGAACTATGGCTACACCTTC.

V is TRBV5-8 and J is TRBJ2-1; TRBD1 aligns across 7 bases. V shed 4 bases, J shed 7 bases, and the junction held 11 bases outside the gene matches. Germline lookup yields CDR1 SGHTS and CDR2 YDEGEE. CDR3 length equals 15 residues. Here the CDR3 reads CASSIRTGARNEQFF. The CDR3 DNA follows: TGTGCCAGCAGCATCCGAACAGGGGCGCGGAATGAGCAGTTCTTC.

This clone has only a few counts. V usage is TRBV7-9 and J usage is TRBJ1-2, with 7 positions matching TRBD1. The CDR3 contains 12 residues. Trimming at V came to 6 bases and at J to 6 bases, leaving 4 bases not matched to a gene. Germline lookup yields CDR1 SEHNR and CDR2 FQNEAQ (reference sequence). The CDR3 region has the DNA TGTGCCAGCAGTTCCGGGACAGATGGCTACACCTTC. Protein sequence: CASSSGTDGYTF.

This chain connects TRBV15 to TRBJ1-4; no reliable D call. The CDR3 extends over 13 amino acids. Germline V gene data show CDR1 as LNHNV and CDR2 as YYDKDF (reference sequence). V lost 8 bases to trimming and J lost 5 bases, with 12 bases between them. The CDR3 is CATSDGFNEKLFF. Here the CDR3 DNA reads TGTGCCACCTCCGACGGTTTCAATGAAAAACTGTTTTTT. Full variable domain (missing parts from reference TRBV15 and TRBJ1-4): DAMVIQNPRYQVTQFGKPVTLSCSQTLNHNVMYWYQQKSSQAPKLLFHYYDKDFNNEADTPDNFQSRRPNTSFCFLDIRSPGLGDTAMYLCATSDGFNEKLFFGSGTQLSVL.

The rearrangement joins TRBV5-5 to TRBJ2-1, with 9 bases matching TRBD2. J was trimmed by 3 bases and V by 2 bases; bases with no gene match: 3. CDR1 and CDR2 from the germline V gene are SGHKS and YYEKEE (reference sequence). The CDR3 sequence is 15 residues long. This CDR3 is CASSFERGDYNEQFF. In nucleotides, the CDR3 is TGTGCCAGCAGCTTCGAGCGGGGGGACTACAATGAGCAGTTCTTC. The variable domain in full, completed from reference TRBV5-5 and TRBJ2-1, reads DAGVTQSPTHLIKTRGQQVTLRCSPISGHKSVSWYQQVLGQGPQFIFQYYEKEERGRGNFPDRFSARQFPNYSSELNVNALLLGDSALYLCASSFERGDYNEQFFGPGTRLTVL.

CDR3 region: CSVRRGENTEAFF. The CDR3 bases are TGCAGCGTGCGCCGGGGGGAGAACACTGAAGCTTTCTTT. The V gene is TRBV29-1, the J gene TRBJ1-1; a weak D match, TRBD1 (5 bases). This CDR3 has 13 residues. From germline, CDR1 is SQVTM and CDR2 ANQGSEA. The germline V and J ends were trimmed by 6 bases and 1 base, with 12 bases remaining between them.